The rows below give T cell receptor beta chains drawn from one sample of a study of T-cell reconstitution after alpha-beta-depleted transplantation in children. TCRdb reprocessed the PCR reads with MiXCR, giving one entry per CDR3 protein. Among some 460,000 distinct CDR3 sequences listed, around 15% were seen once. Sequences were derived from PBMCs, mostly from graft donor cells, sampled 360 days after TCRalphabeta/CD19-depleted stem cell transplant. These receptors all come from a boy in the first two years of life who had a stem cell transplant for Wiskott-Aldrich syndrome, so the T cells may come from the graft donor. The CDR3 runs from the conserved cysteine through the conserved F or W. The D gene is left open where the match is weak. The size field is filled for only some rows; it gives once, few, many or a size class.

V gene,J gene,CDR3 length,D gene,clone size,CDR3 DNA,CDR3 protein
TRBV18,TRBJ2-5,14,TRBD1,many,TGTGCCAGCTCACCACGGGACAGTCAAGAGACCCAGTACTTC,CASSPRDSQETQYF
TRBV30,TRBJ2-1,13,NA,few,TGTGCCTGGAGTGGGAACTGGTACAATGAGCAGTTCTTC,CAWSGNWYNEQFF
TRBV5-6,TRBJ2-7,15,TRBD1,few,TGTGCCAGCAGCCCCGACAGGGGGCTCTCCTACGAGCAGTACTTC,CASSPDRGLSYEQYF
TRBV5-1,TRBJ1-2,17,NA,NA,TGCGCCAGCAGCTTGGCTGGGCCTCCCTCCGGGGACTATGGCTACACCTTC,CASSLAGPPSGDYGYTF
TRBV10-3,TRBJ2-1,13,NA,few,TGTGCCATCAGTGGAACTAGCATCGATGAGCAGTTCTTC,CAISGTSIDEQFF
TRBV7-2,TRBJ1-1,14,NA,few,TGTGCCAGCACCAAAGCAGGGGAAGGCACTGAAGCTTTCTTT,CASTKAGEGTEAFF
TRBV20-1,TRBJ2-7,12,NA,few,TGCAGTGCTAGCACGAGCTCCTACGAGCAGTACTTC,CSASTSSYEQYF
TRBV28,TRBJ2-7,15,TRBD1,many,TGTGCCAGCGGTTGGTCGGGACAGGGATCCTACGAGCAGTACTTC,CASGWSGQGSYEQYF
TRBV10-3,TRBJ2-5,15,NA,NA,TGTGCCATCAGTAGGCTTTCGGGTGTTCAAGAGACCCAGTACTTC,CAISRLSGVQETQYF
TRBV10-3,TRBJ2-3,16,NA,NA,TGTGCCATCAGTGAGTCAGGGCAGGGTCACACAGATACGCAGTATTTT,CAISESGQGHTDTQYF
TRBV24-1,TRBJ2-7,13,NA,NA,TGTGCCACCAGTGAACCGGACGGCTACGAGCAGTACTTC,CATSEPDGYEQYF
TRBV10-1,TRBJ2-3,15,TRBD1,NA,TGCGCCAGCAGCTTCGGGACAGGGTTCGCAGATACGCAGTATTTT,CASSFGTGFADTQYF
TRBV20-1,TRBJ2-3,17,NA,few,TGCAGTGCTAGTCGGTGGGGGGTCCCCTTAAGAACAGATACGCAGTATTTT,CSASRWGVPLRTDTQYF
TRBV27,TRBJ2-2,16,NA,NA,TGTGCCAGCAGATTTGGCACCAGGGGAGGTGGCGGGGAGCTGTTTTTT,CASRFGTRGGGGELFF
TRBV2,TRBJ2-1,22,TRBD2,few,TGTGCCAGCAGTCAATTCATTACTCTAGCGGGAGGGCCGTGGTTTGGTTACAATGAGCAGTTCTTC,CASSQFITLAGGPWFGYNEQFF
TRBV4-2,TRBJ2-3,16,NA,few,TGTGCCAGCAGCCAAGATCGAGGCCAGGGGGGAGATACGCAGTATTTT,CASSQDRGQGGDTQYF
TRBV29-1,TRBJ2-3,13,TRBD2,NA,TGCAGCGTTGCCTCCGGGACTAGGGATACGCAGTATTTT,CSVASGTRDTQYF
TRBV6-5,TRBJ1-2,15,NA,NA,TGTGCCAGCAGTTACGCGAAACAGGTCCGGAGGGGCTACACCTTC,CASSYAKQVRRGYTF
TRBV15,TRBJ2-7,15,NA,few,TGTGCCACCAGCAGAGTCGAGGGGCTCCTACACGAGCAGTACTTC,CATSRVEGLLHEQYF
TRBV11-2,TRBJ2-2,12,NA,NA,TGTGCCAGCAGCTCCCGGCCAGTGGAGCTGTTTTTT,CASSSRPVELFF
TRBV24-1,TRBJ2-3,14,NA,NA,TGTGCCACCAGTGTGTCAGGCACCACTGATACGCAGTATTTT,CATSVSGTTDTQYF
TRBV5-1,TRBJ2-3,14,TRBD2,many,TGCGCCAGCAGCTCCCAGCGGGAGACAGATACGCAGTATTTT,CASSSQRETDTQYF
TRBV29-1,TRBJ2-1,15,NA,NA,TGCAGCGCAGCAGGGTCTAGGAAGAGGTACAATGAGCAGTTCTTC,CSAAGSRKRYNEQFF
TRBV24-1,TRBJ2-1,19,TRBD2,NA,TGTGCCACCAGTGATAAAACACAGAGCGGGAGTAGAGGTAACAATGAGCAGTTCTTC,CATSDKTQSGSRGNNEQFF
TRBV2,TRBJ2-1,16,TRBD1,NA,TGTGCCAGCAGTGAAGGACAGGGGGCAGTGTTCAATGAGCAGTTCTTC,CASSEGQGAVFNEQFF
TRBV5-6,TRBJ2-7,15,NA,NA,TGTGCCAGCAGCTTGCCGGGATTTTCCTCCTACGAGCAGTACTTC,CASSLPGFSSYEQYF
TRBV10-2,TRBJ1-2,14,TRBD1,few,TGCGCCAGCACCCGGACAGGAGTCAACTATGGCTACACCTTC,CASTRTGVNYGYTF
TRBV7-9,TRBJ1-2,16,NA,NA,TGTGCCAGCAGCTTAGTGCTGCCGCTCACTAACTATGGCTACACCTTC,CASSLVLPLTNYGYTF
TRBV13,TRBJ2-5,16,TRBD2,few,TGTGCCAGCAGCCCTCGCGCGGGAGGGCGGGCAGAGACCCAGTACTTC,CASSPRAGGRAETQYF
TRBV6-5,TRBJ1-6,14,TRBD1,NA,TGTGCCAGCAGCAGAGGGGGCGGCGGTTCACCCCTCCACTTT,CASSRGGGGSPLHF
TRBV6-1,TRBJ2-5,14,TRBD1,NA,TGTGCCAGCACCCGGACAGGTTGGAGAGAGACCCAGTACTTC,CASTRTGWRETQYF
TRBV10-2,TRBJ2-2,13,TRBD1,few,TGCGCCAGCACCTTAACAGGGGGCGGGGAGCTGTTTTTT,CASTLTGGGELFF
TRBV2,TRBJ2-7,17,TRBD2,NA,TGTGCCAGCAGGGACCTCTTTAGCGGGAGGGCTGGCTACGAGCAGTACTTC,CASRDLFSGRAGYEQYF
TRBV12-3/TRBV12-4,TRBJ2-3,15,TRBD2,many,TGTGCCAGCAGCCTGACTAGCGGGAGCACAGATACGCAGTATTTT,CASSLTSGSTDTQYF
TRBV29-1,TRBJ1-1,11,NA,few,TGCAGCGTTCCCGTTGCAGCTGAAGCTTTCTTT,CSVPVAAEAFF
TRBV7-9,TRBJ2-2,17,NA,NA,TGTGCCAGCAGCTTAGTCAGGCGACTGAAGAACACCGGGGAGCTGTTTTTT,CASSLVRRLKNTGELFF
TRBV6-5,TRBJ2-3,15,NA,few,TGTGCCAGCTGTCAGGCGAGTTTGTTCACAGATACGCAGTATTTT,CASCQASLFTDTQYF
TRBV12-3/TRBV12-4,TRBJ2-1,16,TRBD2,NA,TGTGCCAGCAGTGACCTAGCGGGGGGCTCCTACAATGAGCAGTTCTTC,CASSDLAGGSYNEQFF
TRBV11-1,TRBJ2-1,13,TRBD2,NA,TGTGCCAGCAGCCAGACTAGCGGCTTGGAGCAGTTCTTC,CASSQTSGLEQFF
TRBV12-3/TRBV12-4,TRBJ2-7,13,NA,few,TGTGCCAGCAGATCCACAGGGAAGGGCGAGCAGTACTTC,CASRSTGKGEQYF
TRBV29-1,TRBJ1-3,13,TRBD1,few,TGCAGCGTTGCGCGGGACAGAGGAAACACCATATATTTT,CSVARDRGNTIYF
TRBV27,TRBJ2-7,16,NA,few,TGTGCCAGCAGTTTGAGGCTTACCTCCACGGCCTACGAGCAGTACTTC,CASSLRLTSTAYEQYF
TRBV12-3/TRBV12-4,TRBJ2-1,14,TRBD2,few,TGTGCCAGCAGTTTTGCGGGAGGGCCGGGTGAGCAGTTCTTC,CASSFAGGPGEQFF
TRBV4-1,TRBJ2-7,16,NA,NA,TGCGCCAGCAGCCAAGAGGAGGAGGGGCCCGGCGGCGAGCAGTACTTC,CASSQEEEGPGGEQYF
TRBV11-2,TRBJ2-5,18,NA,NA,TGTGCCAGCAGCTTTCACCCCATATCGGGACACCACCAAGAGACCCAGTACTTC,CASSFHPISGHHQETQYF
TRBV6-6,TRBJ2-7,12,NA,NA,TGTGCCAGTATGGACGTCCCCTACGAGCAGTACTTC,CASMDVPYEQYF
TRBV2,TRBJ2-1,14,NA,few,TGTGCCAGCAGTGTTCCCGGGACACGGCTTGAGCAGTTCTTC,CASSVPGTRLEQFF
TRBV5-5,TRBJ1-1,16,NA,few,TGTGCCAGCAGCTTGGGCCCAGGGTCGGAGAACACTGAAGCTTTCTTT,CASSLGPGSENTEAFF
TRBV5-1,TRBJ2-1,15,TRBD2,NA,TGCGCCAGCAGCTTCCCGGGGCGCCGGGGGGATGAGCAGTTCTTC,CASSFPGRRGDEQFF
TRBV10-3,TRBJ2-1,12,NA,NA,TGTGCCATCAGTGCTCATCCCAATGAGCAGTTCTTC,CAISAHPNEQFF
TRBV15,TRBJ1-4,14,NA,NA,TGTGCCACCAGCAGAGATCTCGAGGGTGAAAAACTGTTTTTT,CATSRDLEGEKLFF
TRBV2,TRBJ1-5,15,NA,NA,TGTGCCAGCAGACCGACGGGGCTGGGCAATCAGCCCCAGCATTTT,CASRPTGLGNQPQHF
TRBV13,TRBJ2-7,11,TRBD1,NA,TGTGCCAGCAGCCAGGGACAGGGGGCGTACTTC,CASSQGQGAYF